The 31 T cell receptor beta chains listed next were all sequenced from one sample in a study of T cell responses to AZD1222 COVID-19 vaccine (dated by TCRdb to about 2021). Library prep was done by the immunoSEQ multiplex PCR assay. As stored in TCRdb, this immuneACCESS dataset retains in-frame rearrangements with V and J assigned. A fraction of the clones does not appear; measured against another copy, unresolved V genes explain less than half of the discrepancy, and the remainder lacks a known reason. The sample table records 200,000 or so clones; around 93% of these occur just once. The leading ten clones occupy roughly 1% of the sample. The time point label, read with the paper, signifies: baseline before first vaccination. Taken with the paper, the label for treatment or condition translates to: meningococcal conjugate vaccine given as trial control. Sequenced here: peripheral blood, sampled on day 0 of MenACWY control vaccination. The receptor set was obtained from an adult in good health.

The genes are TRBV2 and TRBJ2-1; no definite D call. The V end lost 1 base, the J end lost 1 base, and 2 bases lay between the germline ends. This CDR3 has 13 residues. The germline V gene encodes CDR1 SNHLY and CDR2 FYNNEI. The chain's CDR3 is CASSEESYNEQFF. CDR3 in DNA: TGTGCCAGCAGTGAAGAGTCCTACAATGAGCAGTTCTTC.

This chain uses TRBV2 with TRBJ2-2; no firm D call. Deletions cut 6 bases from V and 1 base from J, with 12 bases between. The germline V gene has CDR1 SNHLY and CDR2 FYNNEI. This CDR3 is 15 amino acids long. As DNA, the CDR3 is TGTGCCAGCAGCACAGACCTAGGGAACACCGGGGAGCTGTTTTTT. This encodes CASSTDLGNTGELFF.

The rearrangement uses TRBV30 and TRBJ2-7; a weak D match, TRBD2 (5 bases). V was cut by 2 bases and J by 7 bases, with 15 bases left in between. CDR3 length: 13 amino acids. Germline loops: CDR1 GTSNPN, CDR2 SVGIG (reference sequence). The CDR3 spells CAWSRTRGGEQYF. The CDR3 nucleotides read TGTGCCTGGAGTCGTACACGGGGTGGAGAGCAGTACTTC.

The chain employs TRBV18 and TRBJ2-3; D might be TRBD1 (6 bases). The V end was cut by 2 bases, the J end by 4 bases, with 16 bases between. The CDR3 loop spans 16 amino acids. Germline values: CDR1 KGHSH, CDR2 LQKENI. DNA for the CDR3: TGTGCCAGCTCACCAATTCCGGGACCAGGGGCAGATACGCAGTATTTT. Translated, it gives CASSPIPGPGADTQYF.

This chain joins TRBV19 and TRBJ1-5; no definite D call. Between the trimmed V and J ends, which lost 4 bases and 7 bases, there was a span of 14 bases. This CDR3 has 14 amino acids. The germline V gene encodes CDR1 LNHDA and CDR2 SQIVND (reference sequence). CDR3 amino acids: CASSKYSQDQPQHF. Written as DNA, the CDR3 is TGTGCCAGTAGTAAGTATAGCCAGGACCAGCCCCAGCATTTT.

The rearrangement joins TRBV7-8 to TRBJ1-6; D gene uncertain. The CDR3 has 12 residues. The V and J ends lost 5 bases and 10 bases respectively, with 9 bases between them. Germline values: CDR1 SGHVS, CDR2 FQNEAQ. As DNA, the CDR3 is TGTGCCAGCAGCCCGGACTTCTCACCCCTCCACTTT. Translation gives CASSPDFSPLHF.

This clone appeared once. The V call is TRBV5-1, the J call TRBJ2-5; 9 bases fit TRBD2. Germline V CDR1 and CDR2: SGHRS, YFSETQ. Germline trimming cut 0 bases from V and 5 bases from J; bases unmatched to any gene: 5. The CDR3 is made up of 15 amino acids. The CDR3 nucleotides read TGCGCCAGCAGCTTGGGGGGACTAGCCCAGGAGACCCAGTACTTC. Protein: CASSLGGLAQETQYF.

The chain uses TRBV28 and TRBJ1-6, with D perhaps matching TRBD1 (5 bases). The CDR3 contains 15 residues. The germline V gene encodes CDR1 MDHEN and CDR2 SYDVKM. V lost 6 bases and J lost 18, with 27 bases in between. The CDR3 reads CASSLPRRTGQRAHF. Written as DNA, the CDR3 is TGTGCCAGCAGCCTACCCCGCCGGACGGGGCAAAGAGCCCACTTT.

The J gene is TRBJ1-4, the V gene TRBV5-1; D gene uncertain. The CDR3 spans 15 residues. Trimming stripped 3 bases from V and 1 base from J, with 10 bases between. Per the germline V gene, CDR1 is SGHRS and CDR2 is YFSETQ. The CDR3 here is CASSSIQGTNEKLFF. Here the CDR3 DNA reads TGCGCCAGCAGCTCGATACAAGGAACTAATGAAAAACTGTTTTTT.

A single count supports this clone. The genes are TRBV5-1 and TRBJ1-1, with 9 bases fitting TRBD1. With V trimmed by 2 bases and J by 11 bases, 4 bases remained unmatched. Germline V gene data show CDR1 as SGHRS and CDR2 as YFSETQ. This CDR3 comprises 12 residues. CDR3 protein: CASSFTGGGAFF. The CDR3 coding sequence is TGCGCCAGCAGCTTTACAGGGGGCGGTGCTTTCTTT.

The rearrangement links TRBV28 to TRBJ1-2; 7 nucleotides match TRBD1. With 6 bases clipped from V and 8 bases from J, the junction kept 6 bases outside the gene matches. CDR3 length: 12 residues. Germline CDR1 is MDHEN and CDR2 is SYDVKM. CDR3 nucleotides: TGTGCCAGCAGGCAACCAGGGGGGGGCTACACCTTC. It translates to CASRQPGGGYTF.

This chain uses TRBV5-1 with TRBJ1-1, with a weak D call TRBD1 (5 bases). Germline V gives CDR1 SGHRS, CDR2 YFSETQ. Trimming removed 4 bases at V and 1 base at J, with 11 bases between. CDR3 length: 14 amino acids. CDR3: CASSPLGTNTEAFF. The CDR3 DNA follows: TGCGCCAGCAGCCCACTTGGGACGAACACTGAAGCTTTCTTT.

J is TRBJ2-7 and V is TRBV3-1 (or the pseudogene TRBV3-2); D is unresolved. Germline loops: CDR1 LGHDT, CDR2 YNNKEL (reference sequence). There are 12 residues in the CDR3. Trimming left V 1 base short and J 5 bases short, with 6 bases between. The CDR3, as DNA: TGTGCCAGCAGCCAAGTGGGTAACGAGCAGTACTTC. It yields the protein CASSQVGNEQYF.

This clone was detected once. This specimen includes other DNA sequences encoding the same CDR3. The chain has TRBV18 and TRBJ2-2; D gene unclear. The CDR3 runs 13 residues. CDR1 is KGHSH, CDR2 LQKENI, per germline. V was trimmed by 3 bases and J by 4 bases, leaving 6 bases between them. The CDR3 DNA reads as TGTGCCAGCTCACCCCTGAGCACCGGGGAGCTGTTTTTT. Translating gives CASSPLSTGELFF.

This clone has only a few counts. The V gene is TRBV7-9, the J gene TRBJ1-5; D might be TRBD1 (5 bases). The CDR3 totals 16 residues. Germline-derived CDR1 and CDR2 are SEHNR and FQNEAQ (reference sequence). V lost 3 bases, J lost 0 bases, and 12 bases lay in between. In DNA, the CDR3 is TGTGCCAGCAGCTTTGGACACCCCTATAGCAATCAGCCCCAGCATTTT. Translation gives CASSFGHPYSNQPQHF. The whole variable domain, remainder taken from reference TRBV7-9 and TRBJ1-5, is DTGVSQNPRHKITKRGQNVTFRCDPISEHNRLYWYRQTLGQGPEFLTYFQNEAQLEKSRLLSDRFSAERPKGSFSTLEIQRTEQGDSAMYLCASSFGHPYSNQPQHFGDGTRLSIL.

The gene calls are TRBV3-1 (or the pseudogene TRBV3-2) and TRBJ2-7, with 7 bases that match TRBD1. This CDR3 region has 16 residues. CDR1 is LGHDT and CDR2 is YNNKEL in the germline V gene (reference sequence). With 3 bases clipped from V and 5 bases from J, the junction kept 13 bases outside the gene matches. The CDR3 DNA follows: TGTGCCAGCAGCCACTCCTGGACAGGCAAAACGAACGAGCAGTACTTC. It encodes CASSHSWTGKTNEQYF.

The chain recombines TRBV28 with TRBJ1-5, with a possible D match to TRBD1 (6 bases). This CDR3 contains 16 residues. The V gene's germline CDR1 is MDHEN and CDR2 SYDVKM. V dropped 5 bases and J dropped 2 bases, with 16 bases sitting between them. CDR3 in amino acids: CASSTQGGLRNQPQHF. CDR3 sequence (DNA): TGTGCCAGCAGTACCCAAGGGGGGCTACGCAATCAGCCCCAGCATTTT.

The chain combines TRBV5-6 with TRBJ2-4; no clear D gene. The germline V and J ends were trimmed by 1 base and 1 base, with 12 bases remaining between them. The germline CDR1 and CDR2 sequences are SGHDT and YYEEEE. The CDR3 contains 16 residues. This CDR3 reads CASSLQFLHAKNIQYF. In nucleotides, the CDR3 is TGTGCCAGCAGCTTGCAGTTTCTTCACGCCAAAAACATTCAGTACTTC.

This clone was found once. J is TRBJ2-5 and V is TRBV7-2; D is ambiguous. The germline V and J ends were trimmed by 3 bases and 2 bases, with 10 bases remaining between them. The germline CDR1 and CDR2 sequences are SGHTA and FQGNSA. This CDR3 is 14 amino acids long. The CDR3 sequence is CASSFSGIQETQYF. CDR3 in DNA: TGTGCCAGCAGCTTTTCTGGAATTCAAGAGACCCAGTACTTC. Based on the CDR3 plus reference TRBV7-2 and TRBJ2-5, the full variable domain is GAGVSQSPSNKVTEKGKDVELRCDPISGHTALYWYRQSLGQGLEFLIYFQGNSAPDKSGLPSDRFSAERTGGSVSTLTIQRTQQEDSAVYLCASSFSGIQETQYFGPGTRLLVL.

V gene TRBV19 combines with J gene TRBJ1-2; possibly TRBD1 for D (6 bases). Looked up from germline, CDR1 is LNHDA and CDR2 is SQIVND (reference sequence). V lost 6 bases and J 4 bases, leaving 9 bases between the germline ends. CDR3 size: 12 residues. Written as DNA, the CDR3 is TGTGCCAGTAGGACAGGTTCCTATGGCTACACCTTC. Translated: CASRTGSYGYTF.

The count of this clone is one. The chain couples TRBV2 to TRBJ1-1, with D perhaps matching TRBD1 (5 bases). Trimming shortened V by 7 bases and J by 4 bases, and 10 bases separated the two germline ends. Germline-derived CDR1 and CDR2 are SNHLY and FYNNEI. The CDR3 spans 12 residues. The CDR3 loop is CASNPGGTEAFF. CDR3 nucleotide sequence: TGTGCCAGCAACCCGGGGGGCACTGAAGCTTTCTTT.

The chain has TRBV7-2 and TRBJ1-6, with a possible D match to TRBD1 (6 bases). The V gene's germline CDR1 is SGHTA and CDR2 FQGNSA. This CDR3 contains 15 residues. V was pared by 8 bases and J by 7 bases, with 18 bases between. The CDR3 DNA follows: TGTGCCAGCGGGCCCGGACAGAGCAGAAATTCACCCCTCCACTTT. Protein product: CASGPGQSRNSPLHF.

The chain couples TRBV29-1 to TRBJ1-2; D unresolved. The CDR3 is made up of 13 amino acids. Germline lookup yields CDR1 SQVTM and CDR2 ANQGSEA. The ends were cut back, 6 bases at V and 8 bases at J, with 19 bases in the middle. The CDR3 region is CSVLSQWSRGYTF. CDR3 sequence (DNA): TGCAGCGTCCTCTCCCAGTGGTCCAGGGGCTACACCTTC.

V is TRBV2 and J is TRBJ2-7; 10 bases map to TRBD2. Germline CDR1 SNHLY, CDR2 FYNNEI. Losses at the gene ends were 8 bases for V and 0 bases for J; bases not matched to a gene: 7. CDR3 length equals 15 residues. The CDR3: CASLGLAVTSYEQYF. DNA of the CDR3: TGTGCCAGCCTCGGACTAGCGGTTACCTCCTACGAGCAGTACTTC.

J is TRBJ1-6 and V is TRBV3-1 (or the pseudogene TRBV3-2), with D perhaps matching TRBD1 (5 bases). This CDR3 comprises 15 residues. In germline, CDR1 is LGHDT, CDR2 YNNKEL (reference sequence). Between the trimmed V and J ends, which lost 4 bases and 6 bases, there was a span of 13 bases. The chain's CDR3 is CASSRSGPVNSPLHF. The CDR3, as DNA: TGTGCCAGCAGCCGTTCAGGGCCGGTTAATTCACCCCTCCACTTT.

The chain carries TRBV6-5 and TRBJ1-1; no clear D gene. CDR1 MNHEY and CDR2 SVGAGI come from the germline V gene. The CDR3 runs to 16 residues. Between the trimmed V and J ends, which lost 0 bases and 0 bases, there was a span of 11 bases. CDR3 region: CASSYSFGRMNTEAFF. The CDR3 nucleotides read TGTGCCAGCAGTTACTCGTTTGGGCGGATGAACACTGAAGCTTTCTTT.

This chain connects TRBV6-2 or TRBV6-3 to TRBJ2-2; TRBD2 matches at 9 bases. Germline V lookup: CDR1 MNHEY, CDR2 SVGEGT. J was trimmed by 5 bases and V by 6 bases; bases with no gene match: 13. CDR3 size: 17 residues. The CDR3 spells CASSPNRLAGRTGELFF. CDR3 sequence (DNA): TGTGCCAGCAGCCCAAACCGGCTAGCGGGGAGAACCGGGGAGCTGTTTTTT.

The CDR3 loop reads CASSFAPTGVTNEKLFF. In DNA form, the CDR3 reads TGTGCCAGCAGCTTCGCCCCGACAGGGGTCACTAATGAAAAACTGTTTTTT. The chain joins TRBV5-6 to TRBJ1-4; TRBD1 aligns across 8 bases. V lost 2 bases, J lost 2 bases, and 8 bases stayed unmatched. The germline CDR1 and CDR2 sequences are SGHDT and YYEEEE. This CDR3 comprises 17 residues.

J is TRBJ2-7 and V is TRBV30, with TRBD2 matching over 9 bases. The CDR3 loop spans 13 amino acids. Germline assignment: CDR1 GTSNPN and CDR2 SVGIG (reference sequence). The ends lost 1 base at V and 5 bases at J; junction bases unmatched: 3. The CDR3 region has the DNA TGTGCCTGGAGTGCAAGACTAGCGGACGAGCAGTACTTC. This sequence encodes CAWSARLADEQYF.

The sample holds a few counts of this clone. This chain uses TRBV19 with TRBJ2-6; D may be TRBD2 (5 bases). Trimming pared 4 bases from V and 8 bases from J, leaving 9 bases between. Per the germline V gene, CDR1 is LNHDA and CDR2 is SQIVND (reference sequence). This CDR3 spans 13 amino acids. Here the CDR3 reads CASSKADSNVLTF. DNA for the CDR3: TGTGCCAGTAGTAAGGCGGACTCCAACGTCCTGACTTTC.

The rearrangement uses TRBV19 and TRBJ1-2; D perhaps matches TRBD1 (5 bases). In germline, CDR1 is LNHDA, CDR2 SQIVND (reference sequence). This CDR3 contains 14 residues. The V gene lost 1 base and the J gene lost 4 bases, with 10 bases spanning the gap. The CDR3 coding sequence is TGTGCCAGTAGTATAGTACGCGACAGCTATGGCTACACCTTC. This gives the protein CASSIVRDSYGYTF.